This T cell receptor beta chain was sequenced for a study of blood T cell repertoires in COVID-19. Germline V gene data show CDR1 as SGDLS and CDR2 as YYNGEE. The V and J ends lost 5 bases and 6 bases respectively, with 16 bases between them. The CDR3 sequence is 14 residues long. Using immunoSEQ multiplex PCR, the repertoire was profiled, and TCRdb retains in-frame clones only, with some absent. The data contain approximately 120,000 clones, approximately 90% of them singletons. Sequencing was carried out using peripheral blood. This clonotype was sampled from a human donor in a cohort sampled during active COVID-19. The chain recombines TRBV9 with TRBJ2-3; a possible D gene is TRBD2 (6 bases). CDR3 nucleotide sequence: TGTGCCAGCAGTCTAGTGTCGGGGGTGGATACGCAGTATTTT. Translation: CASSLVSGVDTQYF.